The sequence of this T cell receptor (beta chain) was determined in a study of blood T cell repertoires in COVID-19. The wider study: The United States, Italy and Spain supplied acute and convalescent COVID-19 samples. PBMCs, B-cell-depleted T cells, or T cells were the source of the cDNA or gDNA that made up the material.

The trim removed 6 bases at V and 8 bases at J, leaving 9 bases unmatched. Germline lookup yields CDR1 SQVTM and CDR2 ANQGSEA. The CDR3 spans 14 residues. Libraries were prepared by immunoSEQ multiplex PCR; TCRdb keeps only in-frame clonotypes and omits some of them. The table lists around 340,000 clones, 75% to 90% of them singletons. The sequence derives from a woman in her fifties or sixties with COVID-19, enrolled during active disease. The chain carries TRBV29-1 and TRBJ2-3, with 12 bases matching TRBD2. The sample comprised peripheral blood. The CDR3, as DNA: TGCAGCGTAGCAGATCTAGCGGGGGGGGCTACGCAGTATTTT. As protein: CSVADLAGGATQYF.